These T cell receptor beta chains were read from a single sample in a study of vaccination and CD4 T cells after COVID-19. TCRdb re-analysed the PCR reads in MiXCR, keeping a single row per CDR3 protein. The sample carries around 18,000 distinct CDR3 sequences, roughly 34% recorded once. No antigen has been identified for these receptors. The sample consisted of CD4+ T cells from blood, cultured in vitro. The receptors here all came from a human donor who had recovered from COVID-19. Both conserved end residues are part of each CDR3. Fields, in order: V gene, D gene, clone size, J gene, CDR3 protein, CDR3 DNA. A D gene is named only where the DNA matches it firmly. Rows may omit the clone size; those that give it use once, few, many or a size class.

TRBV19	TRBD1	once	TRBJ1-3	CASSALRDSSGNTIYF	TGTGCCAGTAGTGCTCTCCGGGACAGCTCTGGAAACACCATATATTTT
TRBV28	TRBD1	-	TRBJ2-7	CASSLGFGTGGSYEQYF	TGTGCCAGCAGTCTCGGGTTTGGGACAGGGGGCTCCTACGAGCAGTACTTC
TRBV20-1	-	-	TRBJ2-5	CSARDPTGAPEETQYF	TGCAGTGCTAGAGATCCTACAGGAGCCCCCGAAGAGACCCAGTACTTC
TRBV24-1	TRBD2	-	TRBJ2-1	CATSEPLAGVGNEQFF	TGTGCCACCAGTGAACCACTAGCGGGAGTTGGTAATGAGCAGTTCTTC
TRBV19	TRBD1	-	TRBJ2-2	CASSMGQGGAGELFF	TGTGCCAGTAGTATGGGACAGGGAGGAGCCGGGGAGCTGTTTTTT
TRBV6-1	TRBD2	few	TRBJ2-7	CASRTGTSGSYEQYF	TGTGCCAGCAGGACCGGGACTAGCGGTTCCTACGAGCAGTACTTC
TRBV2	-	-	TRBJ1-1	CASSVTGGTTEAFF	TGTGCCAGCAGTGTAACCGGGGGCACCACTGAAGCTTTCTTT
TRBV20-1	-	few	TRBJ1-4	CSARDQSGRTAFEKLFF	TGCAGTGCTAGAGACCAATCGGGGCGGACGGCCTTTGAAAAACTGTTTTTT
TRBV20-1	TRBD2	few	TRBJ2-7	CSATGGRSYEQYF	TGCAGTGCTACAGGCGGGAGGTCCTACGAGCAGTACTTC
TRBV28	-	-	TRBJ1-6	CASHSTSGGISPLHF	TGTGCCAGCCATTCCACCTCGGGAGGGATTTCACCCCTCCACTTT
TRBV7-2	TRBD2	few	TRBJ2-6	CASSSFASGRVSGANVLTF	TGTGCCAGCAGCTCGTTTGCTAGCGGGAGGGTCTCTGGGGCCAACGTCCTGACTTTC
TRBV12-3/TRBV12-4	-	few	TRBJ1-5	CASSFFTQPQHF	TGTGCCAGCAGTTTTTTCACTCAGCCCCAGCATTTT
TRBV28	TRBD1	-	TRBJ1-2	CASSLRGQLGSGYGYTF	TGTGCCAGCAGTTTGAGGGGACAGTTAGGGAGTGGGTATGGCTACACCTTC
TRBV27	TRBD1	few	TRBJ1-5	CASSLSGQYGQPQHF	TGTGCCAGCAGTTTATCGGGACAGTATGGACAGCCCCAGCATTTT
TRBV20-1	-	-	TRBJ2-3	CSGEKAGRSTDTQYF	TGCAGTGGGGAAAAGGCGGGTCGCTCCACAGATACGCAGTATTTT
TRBV30	-	-	TRBJ1-5	CAWRIDSSNQPQHF	TGTGCCTGGAGGATTGACAGTAGCAATCAGCCCCAGCATTTT
TRBV29-1	-	-	TRBJ1-5	CSVLGGGNQLQHF	TGCAGCGTTCTGGGAGGTGGCAATCAGCTCCAGCATTTT